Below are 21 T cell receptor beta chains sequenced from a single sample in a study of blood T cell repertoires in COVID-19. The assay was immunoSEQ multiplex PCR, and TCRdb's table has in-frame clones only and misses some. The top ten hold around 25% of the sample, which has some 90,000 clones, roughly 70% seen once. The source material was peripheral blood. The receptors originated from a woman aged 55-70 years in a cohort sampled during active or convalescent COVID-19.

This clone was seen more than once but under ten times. The CDR3 DNA sequence: TGCAGCGTAAGGACAGGGGATACAGATACGCAGTATTTT. As protein: CSVRTGDTDTQYF. The rearrangement joins TRBV29-1 to TRBJ2-3; TRBD1 agrees at 9 bases. The germline V gene has CDR1 SQVTM and CDR2 ANQGSEA. The CDR3 has 13 residues. Trimming at V came to 6 bases and at J to 3 bases, leaving 4 bases not matched to a gene.

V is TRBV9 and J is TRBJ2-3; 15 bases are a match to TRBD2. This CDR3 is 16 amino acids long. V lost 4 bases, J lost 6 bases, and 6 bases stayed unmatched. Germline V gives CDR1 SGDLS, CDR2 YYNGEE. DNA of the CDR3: TGTGCCAGCAGCAAAGGACTAGCGGGGGGGCAGGATACGCAGTATTTT. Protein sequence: CASSKGLAGGQDTQYF.

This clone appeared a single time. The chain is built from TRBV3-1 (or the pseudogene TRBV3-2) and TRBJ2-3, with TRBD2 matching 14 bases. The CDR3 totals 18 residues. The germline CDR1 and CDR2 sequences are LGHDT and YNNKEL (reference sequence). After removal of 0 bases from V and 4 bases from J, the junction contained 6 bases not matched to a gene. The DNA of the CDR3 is TGTGCCAGCAGCCAAGATCGGGGACTAGCGGGGGCAGCAGATACGCAGTATTTT. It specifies CASSQDRGLAGAADTQYF.

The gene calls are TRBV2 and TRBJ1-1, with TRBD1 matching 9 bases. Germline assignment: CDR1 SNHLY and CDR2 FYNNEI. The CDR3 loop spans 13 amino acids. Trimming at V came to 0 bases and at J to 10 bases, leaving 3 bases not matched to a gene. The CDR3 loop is CASSEAGTGRAFF. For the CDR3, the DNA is TGTGCCAGCAGTGAAGCGGGGACAGGGAGAGCTTTCTTT. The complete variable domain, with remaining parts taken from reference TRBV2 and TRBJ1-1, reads EPEVTQTPSHQVTQMGQEVILRCVPISNHLYFYWYRQILGQKVEFLVSFYNNEISEKSEIFDDQFSVERPDGSNFTLKIRSTKLEDSAMYFCASSEAGTGRAFFGQGTRLTVV.

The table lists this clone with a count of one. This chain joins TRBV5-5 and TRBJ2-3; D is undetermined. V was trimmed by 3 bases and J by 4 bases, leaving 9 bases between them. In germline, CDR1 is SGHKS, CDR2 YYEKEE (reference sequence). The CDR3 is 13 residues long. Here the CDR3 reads CASSSLSPDTQYF. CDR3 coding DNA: TGTGCCAGCAGCTCACTAAGTCCAGATACGCAGTATTTT.

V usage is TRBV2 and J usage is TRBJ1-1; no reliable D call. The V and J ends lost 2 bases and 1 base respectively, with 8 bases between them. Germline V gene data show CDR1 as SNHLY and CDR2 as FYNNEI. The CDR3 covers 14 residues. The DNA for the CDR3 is TGTGCCAGCAGTGAAAGGACTGGGAACACTGAAGCTTTCTTT. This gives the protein CASSERTGNTEAFF.

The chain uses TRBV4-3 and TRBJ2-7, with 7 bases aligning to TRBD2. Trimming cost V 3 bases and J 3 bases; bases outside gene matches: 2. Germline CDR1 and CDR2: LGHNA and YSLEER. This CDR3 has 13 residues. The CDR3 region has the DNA TGCGCCAGCAGCCATGGGGGGGGCTACGAGCAGTACTTC. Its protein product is CASSHGGGYEQYF.

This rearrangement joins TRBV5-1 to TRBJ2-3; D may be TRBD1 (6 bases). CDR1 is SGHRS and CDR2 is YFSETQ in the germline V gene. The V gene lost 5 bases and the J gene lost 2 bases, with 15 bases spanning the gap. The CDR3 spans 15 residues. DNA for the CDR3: TGCGCCAGCAGGCCCCAGGGGCCCATCACAGATACGCAGTATTTT. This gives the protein CASRPQGPITDTQYF.

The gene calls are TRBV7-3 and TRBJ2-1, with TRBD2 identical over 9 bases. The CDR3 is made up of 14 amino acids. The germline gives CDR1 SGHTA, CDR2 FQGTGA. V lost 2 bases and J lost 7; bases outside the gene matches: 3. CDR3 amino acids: CASSLAGGLNEQFF. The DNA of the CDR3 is TGTGCCAGCAGCTTAGCGGGGGGGCTTAATGAGCAGTTCTTC.

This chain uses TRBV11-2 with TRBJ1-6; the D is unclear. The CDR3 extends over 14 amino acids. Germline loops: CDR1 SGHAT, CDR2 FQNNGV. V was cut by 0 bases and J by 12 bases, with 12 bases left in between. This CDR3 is CASSLDGERGPLHF. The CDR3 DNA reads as TGTGCCAGCAGCTTAGATGGGGAGCGGGGACCCCTCCACTTT.

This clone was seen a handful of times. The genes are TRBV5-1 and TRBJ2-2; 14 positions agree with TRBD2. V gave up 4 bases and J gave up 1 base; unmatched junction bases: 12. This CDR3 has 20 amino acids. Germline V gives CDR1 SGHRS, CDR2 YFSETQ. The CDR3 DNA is TGCGCCAGCAGCCCCGTGGGACTAGCGGGGGCCTCCTTGAACACCGGGGAGCTGTTTTTT. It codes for CASSPVGLAGASLNTGELFF.

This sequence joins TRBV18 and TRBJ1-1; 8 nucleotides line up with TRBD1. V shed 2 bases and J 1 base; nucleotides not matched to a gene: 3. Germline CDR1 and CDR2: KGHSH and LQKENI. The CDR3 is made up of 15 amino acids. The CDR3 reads CASSPNTGGNTEAFF. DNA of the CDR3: TGTGCCAGCTCACCAAATACAGGGGGGAACACTGAAGCTTTCTTT.

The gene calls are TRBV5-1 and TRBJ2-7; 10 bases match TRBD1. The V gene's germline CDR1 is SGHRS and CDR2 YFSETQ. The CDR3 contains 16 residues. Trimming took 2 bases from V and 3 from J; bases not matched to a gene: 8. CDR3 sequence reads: CASSFPPGQGFYEQYF. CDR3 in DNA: TGCGCCAGCAGCTTCCCCCCGGGACAGGGGTTCTACGAGCAGTACTTC.

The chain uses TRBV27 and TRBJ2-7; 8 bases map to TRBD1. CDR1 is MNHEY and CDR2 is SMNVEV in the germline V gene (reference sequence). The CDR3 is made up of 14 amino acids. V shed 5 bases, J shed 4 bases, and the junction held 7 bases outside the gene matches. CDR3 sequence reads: CASSHRDRQYEQYF. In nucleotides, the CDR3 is TGTGCCAGCAGTCACCGGGACAGGCAGTACGAGCAGTACTTC.

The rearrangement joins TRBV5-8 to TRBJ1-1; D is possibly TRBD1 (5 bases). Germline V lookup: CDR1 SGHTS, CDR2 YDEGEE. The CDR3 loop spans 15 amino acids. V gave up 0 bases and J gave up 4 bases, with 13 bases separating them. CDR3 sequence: CASSLGAQGGTEAFF. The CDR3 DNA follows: TGTGCCAGCAGCTTGGGGGCCCAGGGTGGCACTGAAGCTTTCTTT.

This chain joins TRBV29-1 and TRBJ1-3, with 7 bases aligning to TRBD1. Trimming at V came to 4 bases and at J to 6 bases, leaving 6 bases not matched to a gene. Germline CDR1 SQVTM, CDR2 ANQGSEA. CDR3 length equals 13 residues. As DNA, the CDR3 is TGCAGCGTTGTTAGACAGGGAGAAAACACCATATATTTT. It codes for CSVVRQGENTIYF.

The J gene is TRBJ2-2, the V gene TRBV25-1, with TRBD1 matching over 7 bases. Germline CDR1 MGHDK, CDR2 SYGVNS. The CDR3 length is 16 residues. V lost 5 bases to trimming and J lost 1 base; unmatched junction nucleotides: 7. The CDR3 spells CASSPSTGLNTGELFF. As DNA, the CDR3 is TGTGCCAGCAGTCCCTCGACAGGGCTGAACACCGGGGAGCTGTTTTTT.

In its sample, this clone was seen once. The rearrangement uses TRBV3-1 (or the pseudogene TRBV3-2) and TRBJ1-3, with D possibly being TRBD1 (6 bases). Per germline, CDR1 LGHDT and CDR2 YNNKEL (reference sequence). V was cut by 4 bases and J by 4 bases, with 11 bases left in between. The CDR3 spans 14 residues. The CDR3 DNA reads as TGTGCCAGCAGCCTCACAGGGTCGGGAAACACCATATATTTT. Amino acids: CASSLTGSGNTIYF.

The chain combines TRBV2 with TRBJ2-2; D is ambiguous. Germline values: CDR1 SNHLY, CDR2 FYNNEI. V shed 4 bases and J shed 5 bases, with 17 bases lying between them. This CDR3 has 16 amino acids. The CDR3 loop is CASSGAGRKVTGELFF. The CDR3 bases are TGTGCCAGCAGTGGCGCCGGTCGAAAAGTGACCGGGGAGCTGTTTTTT. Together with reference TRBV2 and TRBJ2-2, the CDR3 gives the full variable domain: EPEVTQTPSHQVTQMGQEVILRCVPISNHLYFYWYRQILGQKVEFLVSFYNNEISEKSEIFDDQFSVERPDGSNFTLKIRSTKLEDSAMYFCASSGAGRKVTGELFFGEGSRLTVL.

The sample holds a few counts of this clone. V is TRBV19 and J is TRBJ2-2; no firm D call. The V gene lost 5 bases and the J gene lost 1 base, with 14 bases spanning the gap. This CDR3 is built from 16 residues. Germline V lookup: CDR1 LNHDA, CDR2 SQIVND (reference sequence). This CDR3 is CASSPTKARNTGELFF. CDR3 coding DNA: TGTGCCAGTAGTCCTACGAAAGCGAGGAACACCGGGGAGCTGTTTTTT.

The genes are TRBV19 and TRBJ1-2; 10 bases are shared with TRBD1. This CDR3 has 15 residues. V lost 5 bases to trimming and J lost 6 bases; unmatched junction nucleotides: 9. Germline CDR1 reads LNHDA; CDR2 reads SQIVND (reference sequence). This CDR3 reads CASSARTGGGNGYTF. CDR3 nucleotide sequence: TGTGCCAGTAGTGCCCGGACAGGGGGTGGAAATGGCTACACCTTC.